The text below deals with one T cell receptor (beta chain). The entry originates in a study of PD-L1 blockade in urothelial cancer. Study in general: Researchers looked at the blood 3 weeks (second dose) and 6 weeks after treatment began. Peripheral blood specimens exhibited a median yield of around 150,000 T cells.

The time point here: pretreatment peripheral blood. CDR3 length: 15 amino acids. From germline, CDR1 is SGHTA and CDR2 FQGNSA. Trimming cost V 5 bases and J 0 bases, with 14 bases left between them. Every PCR got spiked synthetic TCR analog templates. Generated by immunoSEQ multiplex PCR, the TCRdb table keeps only in-frame clones and is missing some. The sample has about 95,000 clones, 90% seen once. This receptor was taken from a man aged 60 to 75 with urothelial cancer. The input for sequencing was PBMCs, taken around atezolizumab (anti-PD-L1) treatment. V gene TRBV7-2 combines with J gene TRBJ2-7; possibly TRBD2 for D (6 bases). The CDR3 DNA sequence: TGTGCCAGCAGCCAGGGACTTCCCATCTCCTACGAGCAGTACTTC. This gives the protein CASSQGLPISYEQYF.